These 29 T cell receptor beta chains were sequenced from one sample in a study of cytomegalovirus exposure and HLA in healthy donors. Measured with immunoSEQ multiplex PCR; TCRdb has only the in-frame clones, and not every one. Found here are around 120,000 clones, roughly 88% of them singletons; the top ten hold nearly 6.5%. The sample was PBMCs. Every receptor here comes from a woman younger than 30 in good health and CMV-seropositive.

This clone was counted a single time. The V gene is TRBV11-3, the J gene TRBJ1-2; D is undetermined. Between the trimmed V and J ends, which lost 1 base and 4 bases, there was a span of 7 bases. The CDR3 length is 13 residues. CDR1 is SGHNT, CDR2 YENEEA, per germline. CDR3 nucleotide sequence: TGTGCCAGCAGCTTAGGGCAGATCTATGGCTACACCTTC. Translation gives CASSLGQIYGYTF.

This chain uses TRBV10-3 with TRBJ1-2; tentatively, D is TRBD1 (6 bases). The germline V gene encodes CDR1 ENHRY and CDR2 SYGVKD. The CDR3 has 13 residues. The V and J ends lost 7 bases and 8 bases respectively, with 17 bases between them. The CDR3 spells CAITQGFPGGYTF. CDR3 sequence (DNA): TGTGCCATCACCCAGGGGTTTCCCGGGGGCTACACCTTC.

V usage is TRBV10-3 and J usage is TRBJ1-3; D not resolved. Germline V CDR1 and CDR2: ENHRY, SYGVKD. This CDR3 contains 13 residues. V was trimmed by 6 bases and J by 0 bases, leaving 6 bases between them. The CDR3 nucleotides read TGTGCCATCAGCGGGAGCTCTGGAAACACCATATATTTT. As protein: CAISGSSGNTIYF.

This rearrangement joins TRBV7-9 to TRBJ1-5, with TRBD1 matching over 9 bases. Germline trimming cut 5 bases from V and 3 bases from J; bases unmatched to any gene: 8. Germline-derived CDR1 and CDR2 are SEHNR and FQNEAQ (reference sequence). The CDR3 is 16 residues long. The CDR3: CASSATGTGHNQPQHF. The DNA of the CDR3 is TGTGCCAGCAGCGCAACCGGGACAGGGCACAATCAGCCCCAGCATTTT.

V and J are TRBV4-2 and TRBJ2-6; D may be TRBD1 (6 bases). Germline-derived CDR1 and CDR2 are LGHNA and YNFKEQ. V lost 2 bases, J lost 2 bases, and 7 bases lay in between. This CDR3 comprises 15 residues. CDR3 in DNA: TGTGCCAGCAGCCAAACAGGGACTGGGGCCAACGTCCTGACTTTC. It yields the protein CASSQTGTGANVLTF.

The CDR3 loop reads CASSLEGGRTEAFF. In nucleotides, the CDR3 is TGCGCCAGCAGCTTGGAAGGGGGAAGGACTGAAGCTTTCTTT. V and J are TRBV5-1 and TRBJ1-1; weak D call: TRBD1 (6 bases). Trimming stripped 0 bases from V and 5 bases from J, with 11 bases between. Germline CDR1 SGHRS, CDR2 YFSETQ. This CDR3 comprises 14 residues.

The chain combines TRBV4-1 with TRBJ2-3, with D perhaps matching TRBD1 (5 bases). The CDR3 spans 13 residues. Germline CDR1 and CDR2: MGHRA and YSYEKL. V was trimmed by 7 bases and J by 1 base, leaving 9 bases between them. CDR3 nucleotide sequence: TGCGCCAGCAAAGGGGTTGGCACAGATACGCAGTATTTT. Its protein is CASKGVGTDTQYF.

V usage is TRBV2 and J usage is TRBJ1-1; D gene uncertain. CDR1 and CDR2 from the germline V gene are SNHLY and FYNNEI. The CDR3 covers 13 residues. The V and J ends lost 6 bases and 1 base respectively, with 9 bases between them. CDR3 DNA: TGTGCCAGCAGCGGAGACGGGAACACTGAAGCTTTCTTT. Amino acids: CASSGDGNTEAFF.

J is TRBJ1-2 and V is TRBV9; 8 nucleotides agree with TRBD1. The CDR3 contains 14 residues. CDR1 and CDR2 from the germline V gene are SGDLS and YYNGEE. V dropped 3 bases and J dropped 8; count of bases not matched to a gene: 9. The CDR3 DNA reads as TGTGCCAGCAGCGCTGAGGCAGGGGGCGGCGGCTACACCTTC. Translated: CASSAEAGGGGYTF. The variable domain in full, completed from reference TRBV9 and TRBJ1-2, reads DSGVTQTPKHLITATGQRVTLRCSPRSGDLSVYWYQQSLDQGLQFLIQYYNGEERAKGNILERFSAQQFPDLHSELNLSSLELGDSALYFCASSAEAGGGGYTFGSGTRLTVV.

The V and J genes are TRBV29-1 and TRBJ2-7; the D gene is possibly TRBD2 (6 bases). CDR1 is SQVTM and CDR2 is ANQGSEA in the germline V gene. The V gene lost 7 bases and the J gene lost 0 bases, with 25 bases spanning the gap. This CDR3 comprises 17 residues. In DNA form, the CDR3 reads TGCAGCGCTCTTTCGCTCGGGGCCGGGACTCGCTCCTACGAGCAGTACTTC. Translating gives CSALSLGAGTRSYEQYF.

The chain recombines TRBV27 with TRBJ2-7; weak D call: TRBD2 (5 bases). The CDR3 covers 12 residues. The germline V and J ends were trimmed by 5 bases and 3 bases, with 8 bases remaining between them. Germline CDR1 reads MNHEY; CDR2 reads SMNVEV (reference sequence). The CDR3 loop is CASSPSLYEQYF. In DNA, the CDR3 is TGTGCCAGCAGTCCTAGCCTCTACGAGCAGTACTTC.

The count of this clone is one. In nucleotides, the CDR3 is TGTGCCTGGATCACGACAAGGGGGCCCCACTATGGCTACACCTTC. Amino acid sequence: CAWITTRGPHYGYTF. The chain is built from TRBV30 and TRBJ1-2; 7 nucleotides align to TRBD1. The ends lost 4 bases at V and 3 bases at J; junction bases unmatched: 11. Germline CDR1 is GTSNPN and CDR2 is SVGIG (reference sequence). The CDR3 contains 15 residues.

The rearrangement uses TRBV4-1 and TRBJ2-7; 11 bases map to TRBD2. With V trimmed by 5 bases and J by 4 bases, 10 bases remained unmatched. Germline loops: CDR1 MGHRA, CDR2 YSYEKL. This CDR3 has 16 amino acids. CDR3 region: CASSSRLAGLFYEQYF. The CDR3 nucleotides are TGCGCCAGCAGCTCAAGACTAGCGGGACTTTTTTACGAGCAGTACTTC.

The chain couples TRBV5-4 to TRBJ1-4; D is unclear. Trimming took 4 bases from V and 7 from J, leaving 23 bases between them. Germline CDR1 reads SGHNT; CDR2 reads YYREEE (reference sequence). The CDR3 length is 17 residues. The CDR3 nucleotides are TGTGCCAGCAGCCTAGAAACGGCACTTGCCGGTGGTGAAAAACTGTTTTTT. Translation: CASSLETALAGGEKLFF.

This chain uses TRBV6-6 with TRBJ2-1; TRBD2 aligns across 7 bases. V was pared by 2 bases and J by 8 bases, with 6 bases of the junction left unmatched. The germline CDR1 and CDR2 sequences are MNHNY and SVGAGI (reference sequence). The CDR3 runs 14 residues. In nucleotides, the CDR3 is TGTGCCAGCAGTTACGGGCGGGAGTACCATGAGCAGTTCTTC. Its translation is CASSYGREYHEQFF.

The chain employs TRBV11-3 and TRBJ1-1; maybe TRBD1 (6 bases). In germline, CDR1 is SGHNT, CDR2 YENEEA. The CDR3 spans 13 residues. Trimming pared 0 bases from V and 10 bases from J, leaving 12 bases between. The CDR3 reads CASSLEQGRVAFF. The CDR3 DNA follows: TGTGCCAGCAGCTTAGAACAGGGCCGGGTAGCTTTCTTT.

CDR3 nucleotide sequence: TGTGCCAGTAGTGAACAGGGTTCAGGTTTGACTGAAGCTTTCTTT. Its translation is CASSEQGSGLTEAFF. The chain is built from TRBV19 and TRBJ1-1; tentatively, D is TRBD1 (6 bases). V gave up 5 bases and J gave up 5 bases, with 18 bases separating them. The germline CDR1 and CDR2 sequences are LNHDA and SQIVND (reference sequence). The CDR3 sequence is 15 residues long.

The chain employs TRBV30 and TRBJ2-3; tentatively, D is TRBD2 (5 bases). Trimming took off 4 bases at V and 2 bases at J, with 13 bases between the two ends. Germline V gives CDR1 GTSNPN, CDR2 SVGIG (reference sequence). The CDR3 has 14 residues. CDR3 protein: CAWNPFGVTDTQYF. CDR3 DNA sequence: TGTGCCTGGAATCCCTTCGGGGTCACAGATACGCAGTATTTT. Variable domain in full (rest from reference TRBV30 and TRBJ2-3): SQTIHQWPATLVQPVGSPLSLECTVEGTSNPNLYWYRQAAGRGLQLLFYSVGIGQISSEVPQNLSASRPQDRQFILSSKKLLLSDSGFYLCAWNPFGVTDTQYFGPGTRLTVL.

This chain uses TRBV19 with TRBJ1-1; TRBD1 aligns across 7 bases. V lost 3 bases to trimming and J lost 0 bases; unmatched junction nucleotides: 10. Germline loops: CDR1 LNHDA, CDR2 SQIVND (reference sequence). The CDR3 sequence is 17 residues long. As DNA, the CDR3 is TGTGCCAGTAGTATTGCGACAGGGCCAGGCTTGAACACTGAAGCTTTCTTT. The encoded protein is CASSIATGPGLNTEAFF.

The gene calls are TRBV6-1 and TRBJ2-3, with 8 bases lining up with TRBD2. Germline CDR1 is MNHNS and CDR2 is SASEGT. The trim removed 4 bases at V and 1 base at J, leaving 7 bases unmatched. CDR3 length: 16 residues. As DNA, the CDR3 is TGTGCCAGCAGTGTGAACCCGGGGGGGCGCACAGATACGCAGTATTTT. It codes for CASSVNPGGRTDTQYF.

The chain joins TRBV4-2 to TRBJ2-5, with 8 bases that match TRBD2. V shed 0 bases and J 6 bases; nucleotides not matched to a gene: 18. The germline gives CDR1 LGHNA, CDR2 YNFKEQ. The CDR3 sequence is 19 residues long. The CDR3 here is CASSQDLQREMSRRKTQYF. As DNA, the CDR3 is TGTGCCAGCAGCCAAGATCTCCAGCGGGAGATGAGTCGTCGAAAGACCCAGTACTTC.

The chain is built from TRBV5-4 and TRBJ1-2, with TRBD1 matching over 8 bases. Germline values: CDR1 SGHNT, CDR2 YYREEE (reference sequence). The CDR3 length is 15 residues. V shed 4 bases and J 6 bases; nucleotides not matched to a gene: 11. The CDR3 protein is CASSGGTGSGNGYTF. CDR3 DNA sequence: TGTGCCAGCAGCGGAGGGACAGGCTCAGGCAATGGCTACACCTTC.

The chain carries TRBV19 and TRBJ2-2, with TRBD2 as a possible D gene (6 bases). Trimming left V 7 bases short and J 4 bases short, with 10 bases between. The length of the CDR3 is 13 residues. Germline V gene sequence: CDR1 LNHDA, CDR2 SQIVND (reference sequence). The CDR3 sequence is CASTAGSTGELFF. CDR3 coding DNA: TGTGCCAGTACGGCGGGATCCACCGGGGAGCTGTTTTTT.

The gene calls are TRBV2 and TRBJ1-6; the match to TRBD1 covers 10 bases. The CDR3 has 16 amino acids. V shed 6 bases and J 7 bases; nucleotides not matched to a gene: 9. CDR1 and CDR2 from the germline V gene are SNHLY and FYNNEI. CDR3 nucleotides: TGTGCCAGCAGGACCCGACAGGGGGCGAACAATTCACCCCTCCACTTT. The encoded protein is CASRTRQGANNSPLHF.

The V gene is TRBV29-1, the J gene TRBJ2-5; D is perhaps TRBD2 (5 bases). The CDR3 extends over 12 amino acids. V shed 4 bases and J shed 4 bases, with 10 bases lying between them. From germline, CDR1 is SQVTM and CDR2 ANQGSEA. CDR3: CSVGGGRETQYF. CDR3 DNA: TGCAGCGTTGGAGGTGGGAGAGAGACCCAGTACTTC.

The CDR3 loop is CSVGDRWNYGYTF. DNA for the CDR3: TGCAGCGTTGGGGACAGATGGAACTATGGCTACACCTTC. The chain carries TRBV29-1 and TRBJ1-2, with 7 bases identical to TRBD1. This CDR3 spans 13 amino acids. Per the germline V gene, CDR1 is SQVTM and CDR2 is ANQGSEA. Trimming cost V 4 bases and J 2 bases; bases outside gene matches: 4.

The rearrangement joins TRBV6-6 to TRBJ1-1, with TRBD1 matching over 7 bases. The CDR3 length is 12 residues. The V segment lost 6 bases and the J segment 8 bases; nucleotides outside the gene matches: 6. CDR1 and CDR2 (germline): MNHNY, SVGAGI (reference sequence). CDR3 amino acids: CASSSEDREAFF. CDR3 DNA: TGTGCCAGCAGCTCAGAGGACAGGGAAGCTTTCTTT.

The gene calls are TRBV7-6 and TRBJ2-1, with 10 positions matching TRBD1. V shed 0 bases, J shed 5 bases, and the junction held 7 bases outside the gene matches. This CDR3 spans 17 amino acids. CDR1 and CDR2 (germline): SGHVS, FNYEAQ. The CDR3 loop reads CASSLAGGTGVHNEQFF. In nucleotides, the CDR3 is TGTGCCAGCAGCTTAGCGGGGGGGACAGGGGTACACAATGAGCAGTTCTTC.

The rearrangement uses TRBV6-6 and TRBJ1-5; D may be TRBD1 (6 bases). The CDR3 contains 15 residues. Per germline, CDR1 MNHNY and CDR2 SVGAGI (reference sequence). V was pared by 3 bases and J by 5 bases, with 14 bases between. CDR3 sequence (DNA): TGTGCCAGCAGTTATCTAGGGGGGGTGGATCAGCCCCAGCATTTT. It codes for CASSYLGGVDQPQHF.